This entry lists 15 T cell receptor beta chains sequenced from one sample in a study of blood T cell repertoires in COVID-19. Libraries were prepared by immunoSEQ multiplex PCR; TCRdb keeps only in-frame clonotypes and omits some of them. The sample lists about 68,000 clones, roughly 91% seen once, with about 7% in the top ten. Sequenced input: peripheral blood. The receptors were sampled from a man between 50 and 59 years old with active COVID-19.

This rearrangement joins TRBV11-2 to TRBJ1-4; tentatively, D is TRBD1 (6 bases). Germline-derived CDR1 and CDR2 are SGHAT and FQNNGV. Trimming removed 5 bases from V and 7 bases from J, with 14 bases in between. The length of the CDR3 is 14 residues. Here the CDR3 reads CASSPDRNSEKLFF. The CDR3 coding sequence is TGTGCCAGCAGCCCGGACAGAAACTCTGAAAAACTGTTTTTT.

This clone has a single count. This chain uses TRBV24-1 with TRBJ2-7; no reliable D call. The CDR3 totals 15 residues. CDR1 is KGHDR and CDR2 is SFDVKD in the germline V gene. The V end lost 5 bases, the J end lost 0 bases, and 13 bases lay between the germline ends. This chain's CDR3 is CATSVQMGSSYEQYF. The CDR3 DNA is TGTGCCACCAGTGTACAAATGGGCAGCTCCTACGAGCAGTACTTC.

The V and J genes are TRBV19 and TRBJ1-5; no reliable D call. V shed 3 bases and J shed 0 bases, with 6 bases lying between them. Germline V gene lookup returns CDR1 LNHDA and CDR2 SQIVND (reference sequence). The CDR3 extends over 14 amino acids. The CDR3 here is CASSMSSSNQPQHF. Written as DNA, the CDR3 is TGTGCCAGTAGTATGTCCAGTAGCAATCAGCCCCAGCATTTT.

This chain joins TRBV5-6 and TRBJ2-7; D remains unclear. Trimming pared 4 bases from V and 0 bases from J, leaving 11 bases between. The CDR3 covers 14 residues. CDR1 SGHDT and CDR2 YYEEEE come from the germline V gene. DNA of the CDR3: TGTGCCAGCAGCGTGCTGCCGAGCTCCTACGAGCAGTACTTC. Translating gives CASSVLPSSYEQYF.

CDR3 coding DNA: TGTGCCAGCAGTTCGAGGCAGGGATACACTGAAGCTTTCTTT. Amino acid sequence: CASSSRQGYTEAFF. The chain joins TRBV27 to TRBJ1-1, with D maybe TRBD1 (5 bases). Between the trimmed V and J ends, which lost 4 bases and 3 bases, there was a span of 12 bases. The CDR3 totals 14 residues. The germline V gene has CDR1 MNHEY and CDR2 SMNVEV (reference sequence).

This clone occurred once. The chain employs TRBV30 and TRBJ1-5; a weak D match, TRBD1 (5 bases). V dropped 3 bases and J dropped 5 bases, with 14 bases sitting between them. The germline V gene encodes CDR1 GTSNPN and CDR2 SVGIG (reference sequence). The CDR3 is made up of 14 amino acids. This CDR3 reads CAWSPTASYQPQHF. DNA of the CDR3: TGTGCCTGGAGCCCGACAGCTTCCTATCAGCCCCAGCATTTT.

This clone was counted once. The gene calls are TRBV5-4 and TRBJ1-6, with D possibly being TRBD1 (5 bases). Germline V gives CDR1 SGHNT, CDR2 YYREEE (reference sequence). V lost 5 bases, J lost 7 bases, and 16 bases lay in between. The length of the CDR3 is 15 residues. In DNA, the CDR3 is TGTGCCAGCAGTAGCGGGGCAGCGGGAAATTCACCCCTCCACTTT. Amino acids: CASSSGAAGNSPLHF.

CDR3 nucleotide sequence: TGTGCCAGCAGTGTAAGAGGGGACACCCCTTACAATGAGCAGTTCTTC. This translates into CASSVRGDTPYNEQFF. The chain joins TRBV2 to TRBJ2-1; perhaps TRBD1 as D (6 bases). CDR1 and CDR2 from the germline V gene are SNHLY and FYNNEI. Trimming removed 4 bases from V and 4 bases from J, with 17 bases in between. The CDR3 is 16 residues long. Together with reference TRBV2 and TRBJ2-1, the CDR3 gives the full variable domain: EPEVTQTPSHQVTQMGQEVILRCVPISNHLYFYWYRQILGQKVEFLVSFYNNEISEKSEIFDDQFSVERPDGSNFTLKIRSTKLEDSAMYFCASSVRGDTPYNEQFFGPGTRLTVL.

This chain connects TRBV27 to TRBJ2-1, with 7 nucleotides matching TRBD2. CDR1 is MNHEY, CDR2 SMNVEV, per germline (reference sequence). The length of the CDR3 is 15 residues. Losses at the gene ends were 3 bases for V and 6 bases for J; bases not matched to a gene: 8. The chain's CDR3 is CASSFWGGNVNEQFF. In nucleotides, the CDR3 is TGTGCCAGCAGTTTCTGGGGAGGGAACGTCAATGAGCAGTTCTTC.

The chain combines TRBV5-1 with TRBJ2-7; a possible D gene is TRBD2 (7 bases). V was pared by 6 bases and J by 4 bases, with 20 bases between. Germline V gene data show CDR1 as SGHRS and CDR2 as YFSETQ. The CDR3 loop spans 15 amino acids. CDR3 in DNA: TGCGCCAGCAATCTACAAGGGGGGGCCGGATACGAGCAGTACTTC. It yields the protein CASNLQGGAGYEQYF.

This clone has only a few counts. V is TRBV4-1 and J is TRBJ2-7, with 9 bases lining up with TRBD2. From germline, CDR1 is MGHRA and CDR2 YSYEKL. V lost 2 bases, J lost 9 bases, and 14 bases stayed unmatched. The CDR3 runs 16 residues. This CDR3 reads CASSQLTSGSTSGQYF. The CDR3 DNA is TGCGCCAGCAGCCAATTAACTAGCGGGTCAACTTCGGGGCAGTACTTC.

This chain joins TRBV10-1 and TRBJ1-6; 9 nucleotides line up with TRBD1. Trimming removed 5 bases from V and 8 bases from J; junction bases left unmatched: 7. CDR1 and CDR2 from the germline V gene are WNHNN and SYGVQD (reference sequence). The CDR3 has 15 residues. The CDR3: CASSYPGQGYSPLHF. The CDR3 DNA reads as TGCGCCAGCAGTTACCCGGGACAGGGATATTCACCCCTCCACTTT.

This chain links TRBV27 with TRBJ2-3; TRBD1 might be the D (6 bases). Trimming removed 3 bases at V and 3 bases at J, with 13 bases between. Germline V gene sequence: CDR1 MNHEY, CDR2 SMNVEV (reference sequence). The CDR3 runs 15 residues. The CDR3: CASSFTGKRTDTQYF. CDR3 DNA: TGTGCCAGCAGTTTCACAGGGAAAAGGACAGATACGCAGTATTTT.

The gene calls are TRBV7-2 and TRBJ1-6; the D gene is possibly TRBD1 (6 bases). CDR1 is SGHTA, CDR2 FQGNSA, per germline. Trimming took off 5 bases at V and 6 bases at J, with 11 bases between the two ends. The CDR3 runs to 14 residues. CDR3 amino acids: CASSIGQSNSPLHF. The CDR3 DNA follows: TGTGCCAGCAGCATAGGACAGAGTAATTCACCCCTCCACTTT.

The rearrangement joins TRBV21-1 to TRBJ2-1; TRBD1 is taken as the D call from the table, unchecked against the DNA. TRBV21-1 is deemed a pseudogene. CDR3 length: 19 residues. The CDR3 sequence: CASSLNAPRRGLFYNEQFF. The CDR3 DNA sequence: TGTGCCAGCAGCCTTAATGCCCCCAGGAGGGGGCTTTTTTACAATGAGCAGTTCTTC.